The rows below give T cell receptor beta chains drawn from one sample of a study of T cell clones after liver transplantation. Assay: immunoSEQ multiplex PCR; the TCRdb copy retains only in-frame clones and omits some. The sample includes tens of thousands of clones, around 70% of them seen just once. The sample consisted of CD4+ T cells from blood, taken at the 22-month timepoint. The origin of the receptors is a human patient who received a liver transplant. The graft donor may have contributed some T cells. CDR3s include the opening cysteine and the closing phenylalanine or tryptophan.

16 | TRBJ1-2 | TRBV5-1 | CASSPLTQGGSYGYTF
12 | TRBJ2-7 | TRBV30 | CAWSVSTYEQYF
16 | TRBJ1-1 | TRBV4-1 | CARPTGGFSSNTEAFF
13 | TRBJ2-1 | TRBV7-8 | CASSSDRVGEQFF
14 | TRBJ1-5 | TRBV10-3 | CAISGEGANQPQHF
15 | TRBJ1-5 | TRBV28 | CASSLFARDQQPQHF
13 | TRBJ1-2 | TRBV18 | CASFSPGLHGYTF
14 | TRBJ2-2 | TRBV6-6 | CASRPDRNTGELFF
16 | TRBJ1-5 | TRBV28 | CASQTLQGLRNQPQHF
16 | TRBJ2-7 | TRBV19 | CASSRNKQGAFSEQYF
11 | TRBJ1-2 | TRBV6-5 | CASSLGDGYTF
16 | TRBJ2-1 | TRBV7-2 | CASSLLPSGGWNEQFF
13 | TRBJ1-1 | TRBV18 | CASLLGAHTEAFF
16 | TRBJ2-7 | TRBV7-6 | CASSLNVWRGQYEQYF
13 | TRBJ1-1 | TRBV2 | CASWEGMNTEAFF
14 | TRBJ1-2 | TRBV11-1 | CASSRDRGKSGYTF
15 | TRBJ2-1 | TRBV4-2 | CASSQDSGGDNEQFF
16 | TRBJ1-1 | TRBV28 | CASITTGKEETVRAFF
16 | TRBJ1-1 | TRBV28 | CASSSILDRVNTEAFF
17 | TRBJ1-6 | TRBV6-1 | CASSEDSPSSYNSPLHF
20 | TRBJ2-1 | TRBV12-5 | CASGLYRDRVQESSYNEQFF
13 | TRBJ2-1 | TRBV11-2 | CASQQGPNNEQFF
13 | TRBJ2-7 | TRBV6-6 | CASSNRQVWEQYF
16 | TRBJ2-7 | TRBV7-8 | CASSFSRVPSSYEQYF
15 | TRBJ2-7 | TRBV7-6 | CASSLGQGKFYEQYF
16 | TRBJ1-5 | TRBV7-8 | CASSLSGEGVLQPQHF
12 | TRBJ1-5 | TRBV19 | CASQRLNQPQHF
14 | TRBJ2-2 | TRBV19 | CASRSGTNTGELFF
20 | TRBJ1-1 | TRBV9 | CASSVEGLGTGMVGNTEAFF
15 | TRBJ2-1 | TRBV27 | CASSSPGQKINEQFF
15 | TRBJ2-7 | TRBV27 | CASRSIRTDSYEQYF
18 | TRBJ1-3 | TRBV2 | CASNIGSADRAGGNTIYF
16 | TRBJ2-1 | TRBV10-3 | CAINGLAGDPYNEQFF
14 | TRBJ2-7 | TRBV4-1 | CASSQGYRSYEQYF
16 | TRBJ2-7 | TRBV6-5 | CASSYGTSGGSYEQYF
14 | TRBJ2-2 | TRBV30 | CAWSRAINTGELFF